One T cell receptor (beta chain) is described in this entry. Antigen unknown. The entry originates in a study of CD8 T cells in ankylosing spondylitis. Points from the study as a whole: CD8+ cells made up the disease-linked clones, which were relatively rare in peripheral blood.

V was clipped by 6 bases and J by 3 bases; unmatched bases: 6. In germline, CDR1 is MNHNS, CDR2 SASEGT. The CDR3 spans 15 residues. Quantitative 5'-RACE was performed with molecular barcodes, and it yielded the TCR beta libraries. TCRdb recomputed calls from the 5' RACE reads with MiXCR, one row per CDR3 protein. The table lists roughly 140,000 distinct CDR3 sequences, under 55% of them singletons. The sequence came from a male donor with ankylosing spondylitis. The sequencing sample was made of synovial fluid, either unsorted or a sorted T cell fraction (not recorded which). The V call is TRBV6-1, the J call TRBJ1-2; 11 positions match TRBD1. The CDR3 loop reads CASSTGTGGYYGYTF. CDR3 DNA: TGTGCCAGCAGCACGGGGACAGGGGGATACTATGGCTACACCTTC.